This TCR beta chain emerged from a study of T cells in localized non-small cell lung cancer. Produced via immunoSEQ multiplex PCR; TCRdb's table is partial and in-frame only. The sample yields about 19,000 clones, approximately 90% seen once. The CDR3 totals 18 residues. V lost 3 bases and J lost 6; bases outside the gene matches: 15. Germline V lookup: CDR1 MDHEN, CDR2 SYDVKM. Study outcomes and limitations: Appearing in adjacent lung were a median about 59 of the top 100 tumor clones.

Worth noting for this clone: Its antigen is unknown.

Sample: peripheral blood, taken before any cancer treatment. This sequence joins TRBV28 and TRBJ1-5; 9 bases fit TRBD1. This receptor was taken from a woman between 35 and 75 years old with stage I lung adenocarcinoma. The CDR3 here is CASSFFTIRTGEGQPQHF. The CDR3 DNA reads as TGTGCCAGCAGTTTCTTCACCATTCGGACAGGGGAGGGTCAGCCCCAGCATTTT.